This TCR beta chain was found in a study of cytomegalovirus exposure and HLA in healthy donors. Only in-frame clones appear in the TCRdb table, and some are missing; sequencing was by immunoSEQ multiplex PCR. The sample holds 150,000 to 200,000 clones, approximately 86% seen once. This CDR3 is built from 13 residues. After removal of 4 bases from V and 3 bases from J, the junction contained 4 bases not matched to a gene. CDR1 and CDR2 (germline): SGHRS, YFSETQ. The chain uses TRBV5-1 and TRBJ2-7, with 7 bases matching TRBD1. Sequenced: PBMCs. The receptor was derived from a man aged 30-40 years in good health and CMV-seropositive. The CDR3 region has the DNA TGCGCCAGCAGCCCTAACAGGGGCTACGAGCAGTACTTC. As protein: CASSPNRGYEQYF. Filled out from reference TRBV5-1 and TRBJ2-7, the complete variable domain reads KAGVTQTPRYLIKTRGQQVTLSCSPISGHRSVSWYQQTPGQGLQFLFEYFSETQRNKGNFPGRFSGRQFSNSRSEMNVSTLELGDSALYLCASSPNRGYEQYFGPGTRLTVT.